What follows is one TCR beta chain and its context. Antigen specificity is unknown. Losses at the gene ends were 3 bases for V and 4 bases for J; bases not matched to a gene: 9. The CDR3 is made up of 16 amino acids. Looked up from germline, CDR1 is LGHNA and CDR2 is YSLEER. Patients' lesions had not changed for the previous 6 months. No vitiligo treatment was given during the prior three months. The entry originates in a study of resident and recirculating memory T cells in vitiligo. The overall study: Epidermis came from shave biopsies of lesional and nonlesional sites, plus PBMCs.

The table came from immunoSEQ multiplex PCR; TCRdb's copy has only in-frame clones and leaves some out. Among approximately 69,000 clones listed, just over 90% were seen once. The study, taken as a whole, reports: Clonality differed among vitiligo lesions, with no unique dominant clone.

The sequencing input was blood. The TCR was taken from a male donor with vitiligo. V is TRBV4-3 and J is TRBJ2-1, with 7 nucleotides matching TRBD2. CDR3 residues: CASSQGRDYVYNEQFF. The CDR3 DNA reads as TGCGCCAGCAGCCAGGGCCGGGACTACGTATACAATGAGCAGTTCTTC.